The source of this T cell receptor (beta chain) is a study of neurological immune-mediated disorders. Only a few counts were recorded for this clonotype. Its target is unknown. The study's findings and limits: HTLV-1-associated myelopathy showed the most TCR clonal expansion; multiple sclerosis the least, below healthy controls.

The making of cDNA relied on 5'RACE with 10-nucleotide random UMIs. TCRdb reprocessed the 5' RACE reads with MiXCR, giving one entry per CDR3 protein. The data show roughly 100,000 distinct CDR3 sequences, 9.5% to 14% seen once. Time point given: longitudinal time-point 3. From 2 million PBMCs stored at -80 C, the unsorted libraries were generated. The sample comprised PBMCs. The receptor was derived from a female donor with HTLV-1-associated myelopathy (HAM/TSP).

The CDR3 sequence is CASSPTTGGFGEQYF. CDR3 bases: TGTGCCAGCTCACCTACGACAGGGGGGTTCGGCGAGCAGTACTTC. V gene TRBV18 combines with J gene TRBJ2-7; 9 bases line up with TRBD1. The V gene end was trimmed by 3 bases and the J gene end by 6 bases; junction bases not matched to a gene: 9. Per the germline V gene, CDR1 is KGHSH and CDR2 is LQKENI. CDR3 size: 15 residues.